This T cell receptor (beta chain) derives from a study of T cell responses to AZD1222 COVID-19 vaccine. Study-level findings and limits: Increases in Spike-specific TCR breadth and depth were seen after two AZD1222 doses. Donors were mostly white British, more females; clonal diversity possibly underestimated.

The sample holds a few counts of this clone. Its antigen is as yet unknown. Generated by immunoSEQ multiplex PCR, the TCRdb table keeps only in-frame clones and is missing some. Among 150,000 or so clones listed, around 84% were seen once. CDR3 size: 14 residues. V shed 6 bases and J shed 2 bases, with 13 bases lying between them. Germline CDR1 is MDHEN and CDR2 is SYDVKM. The clonotype originates from an adult in good health. The starting material was peripheral blood, obtained on day 0 of AZD1222 vaccination. The chain has TRBV28 and TRBJ1-2; a possible D gene is TRBD1 (6 bases). In nucleotides, the CDR3 is TGTGCCAGCAGCTCTGGACAGTTAAACTATGGCTACACCTTC. It yields the protein CASSSGQLNYGYTF.